This TCR beta chain originates from a study of cytomegalovirus exposure and HLA in healthy donors. Study-wide results and limits: A later analysis linked a missense variant in DCLRE1C to the trimming of TCR beta V and J genes. A classifier reportedly called cytomegalovirus status with high sensitivity and specificity. 164 TCR beta chains were listed as cytomegalovirus-associated.

Points on this clone: The antigen is unknown.

PCR involved 60 Vbeta and 13 Jbeta primers. Authors' processing steps: Around 9.9 million shared chains were among the roughly 78 million unique TCR beta chains that a later analysis counted. This table comes from immunoSEQ multiplex PCR, and its TCRdb copy is limited to in-frame clones, with some not included. V, J and clone size are taken as reported in that table, and D and trimming were inferred from the DNA itself. The data show almost 90,000 clones, around 85% seen once. The CDR3 contains 13 residues. Trimming took off 5 bases at V and 3 bases at J, with 11 bases between the two ends. The germline V gene encodes CDR1 MNHEY and CDR2 SVGAGI.

This sequence joins TRBV6-5 and TRBJ2-7, with D hard to call. Sequences were obtained from PBMCs. The sequence was obtained from a man aged 35 to 55 in good health and CMV-seropositive. This CDR3 reads CASSPPPGYEQYF. The CDR3 DNA follows: TGTGCCAGCAGTCCCCCCCCAGGCTACGAGCAGTACTTC.